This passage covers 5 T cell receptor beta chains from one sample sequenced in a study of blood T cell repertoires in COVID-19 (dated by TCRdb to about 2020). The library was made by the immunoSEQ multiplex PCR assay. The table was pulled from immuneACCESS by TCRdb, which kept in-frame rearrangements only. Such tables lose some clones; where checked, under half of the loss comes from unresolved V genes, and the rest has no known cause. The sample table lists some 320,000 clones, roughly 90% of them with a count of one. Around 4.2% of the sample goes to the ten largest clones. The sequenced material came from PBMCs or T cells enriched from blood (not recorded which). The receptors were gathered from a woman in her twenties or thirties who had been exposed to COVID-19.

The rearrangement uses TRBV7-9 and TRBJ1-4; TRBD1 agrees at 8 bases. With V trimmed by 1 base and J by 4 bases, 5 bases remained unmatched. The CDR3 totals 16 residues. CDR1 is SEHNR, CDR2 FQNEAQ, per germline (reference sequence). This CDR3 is CASSLGQGADNEKLFF. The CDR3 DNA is TGTGCCAGCAGCTTAGGGCAGGGGGCAGATAATGAAAAACTGTTTTTT.

The CDR3 loop reads CASSPPWDIQEAFF. In DNA, the CDR3 is TGTGCCAGCAGCCCACCCTGGGACATCCAAGAAGCTTTCTTT. The chain has TRBV5-4 and TRBJ1-1; maybe TRBD1 (6 bases). The CDR3 sequence is 14 residues long. Germline V gene data show CDR1 as SGHNT and CDR2 as YYREEE (reference sequence). Trimming removed 4 bases at V and 8 bases at J, with 18 bases between.

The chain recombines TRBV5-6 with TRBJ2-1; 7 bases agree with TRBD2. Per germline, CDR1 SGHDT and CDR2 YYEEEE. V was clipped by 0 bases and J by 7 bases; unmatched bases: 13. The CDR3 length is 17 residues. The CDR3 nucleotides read TGTGCCAGCAGCTTGGAAGTCCAGCGGGGTGGGGTTAATGAGCAGTTCTTC. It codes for CASSLEVQRGGVNEQFF.

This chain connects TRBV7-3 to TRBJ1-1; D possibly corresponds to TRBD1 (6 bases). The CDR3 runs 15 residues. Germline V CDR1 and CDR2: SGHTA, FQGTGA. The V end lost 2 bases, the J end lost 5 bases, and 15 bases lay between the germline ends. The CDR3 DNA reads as TGTGCCAGCAGCTTAGGTCCAGGGAGGGGGACTGAAGCTTTCTTT. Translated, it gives CASSLGPGRGTEAFF.

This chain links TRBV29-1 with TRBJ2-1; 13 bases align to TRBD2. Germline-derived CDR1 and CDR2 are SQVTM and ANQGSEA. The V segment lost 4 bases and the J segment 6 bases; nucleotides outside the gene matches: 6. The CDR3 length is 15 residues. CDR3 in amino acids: CSVGSRLAGGNEQFF. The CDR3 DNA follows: TGCAGCGTTGGATCGAGACTAGCGGGGGGCAATGAGCAGTTCTTC.